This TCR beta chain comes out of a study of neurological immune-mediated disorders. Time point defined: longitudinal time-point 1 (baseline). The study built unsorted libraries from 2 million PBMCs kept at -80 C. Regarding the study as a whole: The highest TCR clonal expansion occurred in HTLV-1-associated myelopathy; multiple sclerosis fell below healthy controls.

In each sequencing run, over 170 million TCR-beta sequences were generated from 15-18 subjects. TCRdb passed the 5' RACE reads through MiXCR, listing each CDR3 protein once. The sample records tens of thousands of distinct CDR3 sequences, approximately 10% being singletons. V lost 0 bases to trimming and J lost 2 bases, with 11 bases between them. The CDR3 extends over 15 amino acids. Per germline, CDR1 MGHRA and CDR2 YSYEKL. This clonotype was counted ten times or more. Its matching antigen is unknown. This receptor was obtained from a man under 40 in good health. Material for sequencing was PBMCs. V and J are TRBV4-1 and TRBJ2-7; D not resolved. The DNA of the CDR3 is TGCGCCAGCAGCCAAGAGGACGCCTGGGCCTACGAGCAGTACTTC. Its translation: CASSQEDAWAYEQYF.